One TCR beta chain is described in this entry. Which cohort a participant joined came from the clinical history participants gave. Generated by immunoSEQ multiplex PCR, the TCRdb table keeps only in-frame clones and is missing some. The profile shows over 140,000 clones, about 75% of them singletons. This record comes from a study of blood T cell repertoires in COVID-19. Across the study: Sample material is recorded as cDNA or gDNA derived from T cells, B-cell-depleted T cells, or PBMCs.

The sequence was obtained from a woman between 45 and 65 years old who had recovered from COVID-19. The sample consisted of PBMCs or T cells enriched from blood (not recorded which).

The CDR3 protein is CASSQDIRTDTQYF. The DNA for the CDR3 is TGTGCCAGCAGCCAAGATATCCGGACAGATACGCAGTATTTT. The genes are TRBV14 and TRBJ2-3, with unresolved D. Trimming removed 0 bases from V and 3 bases from J, with 7 bases in between. Germline CDR1 reads SGHDN; CDR2 reads FVKESK. The CDR3 spans 14 residues.